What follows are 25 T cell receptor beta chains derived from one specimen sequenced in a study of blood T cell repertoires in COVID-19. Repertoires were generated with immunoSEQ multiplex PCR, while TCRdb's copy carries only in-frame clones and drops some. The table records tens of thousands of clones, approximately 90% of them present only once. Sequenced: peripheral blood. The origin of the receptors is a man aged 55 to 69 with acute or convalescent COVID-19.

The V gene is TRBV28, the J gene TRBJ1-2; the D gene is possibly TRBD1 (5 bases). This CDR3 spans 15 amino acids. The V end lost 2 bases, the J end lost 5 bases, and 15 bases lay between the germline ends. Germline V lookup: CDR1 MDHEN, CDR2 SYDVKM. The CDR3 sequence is CASSLGQGGEYGYTF. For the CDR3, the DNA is TGTGCCAGCAGTTTAGGCCAGGGAGGCGAGTATGGCTACACCTTC.

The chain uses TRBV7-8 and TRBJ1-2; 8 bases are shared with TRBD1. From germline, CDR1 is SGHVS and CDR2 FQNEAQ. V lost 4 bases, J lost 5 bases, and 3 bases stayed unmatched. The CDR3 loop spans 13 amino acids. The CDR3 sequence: CASSSDRGYGYTF. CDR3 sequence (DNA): TGTGCCAGCAGCTCCGACAGGGGTTATGGCTACACCTTC.

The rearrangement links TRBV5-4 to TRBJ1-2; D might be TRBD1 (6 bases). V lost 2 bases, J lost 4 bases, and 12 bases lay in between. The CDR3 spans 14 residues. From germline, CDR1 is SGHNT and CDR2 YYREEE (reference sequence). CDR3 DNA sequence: TGTGCCAGCAGCTTTCCAGGGGCGGGCTATGGCTACACCTTC. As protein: CASSFPGAGYGYTF. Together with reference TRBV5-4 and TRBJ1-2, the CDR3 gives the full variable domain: ETGVTQSPTHLIKTRGQQVTLRCSSQSGHNTVSWYQQALGQGPQFIFQYYREEENGRGNFPPRFSGLQFPNYSSELNVNALELDDSALYLCASSFPGAGYGYTFGSGTRLTVV.

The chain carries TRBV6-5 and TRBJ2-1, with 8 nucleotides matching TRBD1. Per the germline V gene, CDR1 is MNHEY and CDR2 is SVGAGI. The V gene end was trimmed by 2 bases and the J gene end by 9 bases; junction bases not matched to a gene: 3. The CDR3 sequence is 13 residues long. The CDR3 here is CASSYDRGGEQFF. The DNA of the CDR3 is TGTGCCAGCAGTTACGACAGGGGCGGTGAGCAGTTCTTC.

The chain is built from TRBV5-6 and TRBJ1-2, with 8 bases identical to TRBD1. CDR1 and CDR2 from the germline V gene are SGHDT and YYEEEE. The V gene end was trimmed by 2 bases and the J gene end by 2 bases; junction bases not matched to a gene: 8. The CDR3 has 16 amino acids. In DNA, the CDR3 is TGTGCCAGCAGCTTTACCGGACAGGGAGGGAACTATGGCTACACCTTC. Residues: CASSFTGQGGNYGYTF.

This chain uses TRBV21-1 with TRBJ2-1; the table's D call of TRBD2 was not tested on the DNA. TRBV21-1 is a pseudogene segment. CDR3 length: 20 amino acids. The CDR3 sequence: CASSERRASGGISSYNEQFF. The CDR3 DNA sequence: TGTGCCAGCAGCGAAAGGAGAGCTAGCGGGGGTATAAGCTCCTACAATGAGCAGTTCTTC.

The CDR3: CASSPGVGKGTGELFF. CDR3 DNA sequence: TGTGCCAGCAGCCCAGGGGTAGGGAAGGGCACCGGGGAGCTGTTTTTT. The J gene is TRBJ2-2, the V gene TRBV11-3; D possibly corresponds to TRBD1 (6 bases). The V end was cut by 5 bases, the J end by 4 bases, with 17 bases between. From germline, CDR1 is SGHNT and CDR2 YENEEA. The CDR3 spans 16 residues.

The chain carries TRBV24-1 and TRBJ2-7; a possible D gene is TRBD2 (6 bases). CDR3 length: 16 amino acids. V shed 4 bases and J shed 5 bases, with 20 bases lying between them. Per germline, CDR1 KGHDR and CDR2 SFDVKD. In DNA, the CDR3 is TGTGCCACCAGTGAGGGTAGACTAGGGAGCCGCGACGAGCAGTACTTC. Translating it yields CATSEGRLGSRDEQYF.

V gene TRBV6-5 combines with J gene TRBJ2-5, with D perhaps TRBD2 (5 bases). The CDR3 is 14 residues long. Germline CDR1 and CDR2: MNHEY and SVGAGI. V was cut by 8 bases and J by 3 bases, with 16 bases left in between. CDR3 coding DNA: TGTGCCAGCTGCCGCACTCGGGGAAAAGAGACCCAGTACTTC. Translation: CASCRTRGKETQYF.

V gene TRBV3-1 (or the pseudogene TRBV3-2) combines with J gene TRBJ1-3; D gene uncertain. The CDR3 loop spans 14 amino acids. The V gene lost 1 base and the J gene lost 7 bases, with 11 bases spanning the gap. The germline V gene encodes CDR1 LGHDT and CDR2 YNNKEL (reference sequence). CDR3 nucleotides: TGTGCCAGCAGCCAAGCTGCCTCACAGAACACCATATATTTT. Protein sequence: CASSQAASQNTIYF.

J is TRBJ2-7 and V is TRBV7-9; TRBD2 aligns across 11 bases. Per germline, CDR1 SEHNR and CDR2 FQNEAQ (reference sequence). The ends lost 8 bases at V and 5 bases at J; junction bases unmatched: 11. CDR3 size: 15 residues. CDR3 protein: CASGLAGGPPNEQYF. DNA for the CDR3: TGTGCCAGCGGTCTAGCGGGAGGACCTCCTAACGAGCAGTACTTC.

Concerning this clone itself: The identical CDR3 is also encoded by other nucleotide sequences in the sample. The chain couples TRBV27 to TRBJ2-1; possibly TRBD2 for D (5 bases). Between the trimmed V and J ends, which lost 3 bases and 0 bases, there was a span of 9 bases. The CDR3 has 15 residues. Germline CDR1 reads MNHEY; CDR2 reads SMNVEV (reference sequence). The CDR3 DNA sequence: TGTGCCAGCAGTTTCAGAGGGAGCTCCTACAATGAGCAGTTCTTC. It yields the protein CASSFRGSSYNEQFF.

As DNA, the CDR3 is TGTGCCAGCTCACCATTAGCACGGAACTATGGCTACACCTTC. Protein sequence: CASSPLARNYGYTF. This sequence joins TRBV18 and TRBJ1-2; D remains unclear. The CDR3 extends over 14 amino acids. Germline values: CDR1 KGHSH, CDR2 LQKENI. Trimming removed 2 bases from V and 2 bases from J, with 9 bases in between. The whole variable domain, remainder taken from reference TRBV18 and TRBJ1-2, is NAGVMQNPRHLVRRRGQEARLRCSPMKGHSHVYWYRQLPEEGLKFMVYLQKENIIDESGMPKERFSAEFPKEGPSILRIQQVVRGDSAAYFCASSPLARNYGYTFGSGTRLTVV.

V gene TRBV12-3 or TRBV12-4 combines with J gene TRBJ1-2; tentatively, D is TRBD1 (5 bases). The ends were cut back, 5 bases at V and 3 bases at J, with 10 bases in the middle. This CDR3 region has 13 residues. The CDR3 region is CASSAQGYYGYTF. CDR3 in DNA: TGTGCCAGCAGTGCGCAGGGTTACTATGGCTACACCTTC.

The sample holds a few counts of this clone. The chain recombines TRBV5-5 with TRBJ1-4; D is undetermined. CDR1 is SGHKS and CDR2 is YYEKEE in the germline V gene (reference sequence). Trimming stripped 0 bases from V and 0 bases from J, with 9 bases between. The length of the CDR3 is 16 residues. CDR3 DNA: TGTGCCAGCAGCTTGGCCGGGTCAGCAACTAATGAAAAACTGTTTTTT. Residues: CASSLAGSATNEKLFF.

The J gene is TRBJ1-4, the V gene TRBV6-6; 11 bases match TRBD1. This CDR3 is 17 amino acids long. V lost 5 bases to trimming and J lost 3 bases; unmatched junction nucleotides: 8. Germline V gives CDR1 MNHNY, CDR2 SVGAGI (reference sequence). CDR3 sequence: CASSQPDRGRANEKLFF. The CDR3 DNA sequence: TGTGCCAGCAGTCAACCGGACAGGGGGCGCGCTAATGAAAAACTGTTTTTT.

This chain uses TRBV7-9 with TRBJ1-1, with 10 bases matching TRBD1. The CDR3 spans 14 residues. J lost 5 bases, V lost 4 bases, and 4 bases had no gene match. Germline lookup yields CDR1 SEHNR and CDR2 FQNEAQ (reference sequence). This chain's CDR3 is CASSSWTGGTEAFF. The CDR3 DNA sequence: TGTGCCAGCAGCTCATGGACAGGGGGGACTGAAGCTTTCTTT.

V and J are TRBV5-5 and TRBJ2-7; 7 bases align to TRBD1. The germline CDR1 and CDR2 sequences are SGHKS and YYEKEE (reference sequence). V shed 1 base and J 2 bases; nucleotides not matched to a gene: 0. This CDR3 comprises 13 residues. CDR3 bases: TGTGCCAGCAGCTTGCAGGGGGCCTACGAGCAGTACTTC. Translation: CASSLQGAYEQYF.

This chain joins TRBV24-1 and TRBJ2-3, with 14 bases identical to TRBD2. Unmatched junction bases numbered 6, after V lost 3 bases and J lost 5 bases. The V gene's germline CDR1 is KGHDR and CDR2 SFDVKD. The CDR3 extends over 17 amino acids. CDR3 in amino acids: CATSDPGLAGAVDTQYF. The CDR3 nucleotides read TGTGCCACCAGTGATCCGGGACTAGCGGGAGCTGTAGATACGCAGTATTTT.

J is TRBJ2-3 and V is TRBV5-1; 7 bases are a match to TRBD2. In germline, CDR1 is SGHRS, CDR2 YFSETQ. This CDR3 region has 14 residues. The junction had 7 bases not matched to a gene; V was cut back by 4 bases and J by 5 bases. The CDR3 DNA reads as TGCGCCAGCAGCCCGAGCGGGAATGAAGATACGCAGTATTTT. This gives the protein CASSPSGNEDTQYF.

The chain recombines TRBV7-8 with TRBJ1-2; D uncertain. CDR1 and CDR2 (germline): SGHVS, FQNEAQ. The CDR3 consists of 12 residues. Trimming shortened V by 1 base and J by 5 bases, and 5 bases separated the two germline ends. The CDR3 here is CASSLVSYGYTF. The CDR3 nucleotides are TGTGCCAGCAGCTTAGTCTCGTATGGCTACACCTTC. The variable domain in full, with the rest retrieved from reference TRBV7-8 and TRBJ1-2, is GAGVSQSPRYKVAKRGQDVALRCDPISGHVSLFWYQQALGQGPEFLTYFQNEAQLDKSGLPSDRFFAERPEGSVSTLKIQRTQQEDSAVYLCASSLVSYGYTFGSGTRLTVV.

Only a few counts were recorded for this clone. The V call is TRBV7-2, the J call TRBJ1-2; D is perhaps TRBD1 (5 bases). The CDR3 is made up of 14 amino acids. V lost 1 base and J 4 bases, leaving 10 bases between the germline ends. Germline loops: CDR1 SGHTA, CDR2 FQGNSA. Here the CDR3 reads CASSLVGEGYGYTF. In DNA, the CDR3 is TGTGCCAGCAGCTTAGTGGGGGAGGGCTATGGCTACACCTTC.

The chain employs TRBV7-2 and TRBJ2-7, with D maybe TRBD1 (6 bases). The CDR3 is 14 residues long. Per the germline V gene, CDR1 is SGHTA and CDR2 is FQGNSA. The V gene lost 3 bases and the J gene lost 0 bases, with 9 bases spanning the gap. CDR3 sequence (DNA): TGTGCCAGCAGCTTTCCGACAGGCTCCTACGAGCAGTACTTC. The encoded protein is CASSFPTGSYEQYF. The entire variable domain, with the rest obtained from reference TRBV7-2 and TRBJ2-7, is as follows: GAGVSQSPSNKVTEKGKDVELRCDPISGHTALYWYRQSLGQGLEFLIYFQGNSAPDKSGLPSDRFSAERTGGSVSTLTIQRTQQEDSAVYLCASSFPTGSYEQYFGPGTRLTVT.

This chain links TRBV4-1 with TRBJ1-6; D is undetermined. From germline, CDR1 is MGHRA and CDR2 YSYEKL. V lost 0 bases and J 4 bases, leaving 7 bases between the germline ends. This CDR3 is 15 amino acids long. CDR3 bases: TGCGCCAGCAGCCAAGACCGTCAGTATAATTCACCCCTCCACTTT. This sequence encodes CASSQDRQYNSPLHF.

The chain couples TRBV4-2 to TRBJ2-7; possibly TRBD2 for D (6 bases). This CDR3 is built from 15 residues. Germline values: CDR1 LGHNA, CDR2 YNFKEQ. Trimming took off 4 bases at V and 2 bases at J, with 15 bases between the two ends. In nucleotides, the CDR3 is TGTGCCAGCAGCCCCGAGGCTAGCGAAACCTACGAGCAGTACTTC. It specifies CASSPEASETYEQYF.